What follows describes a single T cell receptor beta chain. The antigen is unknown. CDR1 and CDR2 from the germline V gene are SNHLY and FYNNEI. V shed 6 bases, J shed 3 bases, and the junction held 6 bases outside the gene matches. CDR3 length: 15 residues. These data belong to a study of radiotherapy plus CTLA-4 blockade in lung cancer. Study information: Overall, about 19% of patients showed an objective response, while 25% to 40% attained disease control. Findings and caveats of the study: Early clone dynamics of blood T cells, plus interferon-beta, reportedly predicted response best. After treatment with radiotherapy plus ipilimumab, TCR clones that came from the tumor expanded in blood.

This table comes from immunoSEQ multiplex PCR, and its TCRdb copy is limited to in-frame clones, with some not included. The sample consists of around 40,000 clones, under 80% of them appearing once. The study gave focal radiation plus ipilimumab CTLA-4 blockade to patients with chemo-refractory metastatic non-small-cell lung cancer. V and J are TRBV2 and TRBJ2-5; 11 nucleotides align to TRBD2. The specimen comprised peripheral blood, sampled from a patient treated with radiotherapy plus ipilimumab. The sequence was collected from a human donor with non-small cell lung cancer who had stable disease on radiotherapy plus ipilimumab. CDR3 region: CASSVGTSGKETQYF. CDR3 in DNA: TGTGCCAGCAGCGTCGGGACTAGCGGAAAAGAGACCCAGTACTTC.